This T cell receptor beta chain comes out of a study of control samples from healthy donors and cancer patients. J was trimmed by 0 bases and V by 4 bases; bases with no gene match: 3. This CDR3 is 15 amino acids long. The germline V gene has CDR1 KGHDR and CDR2 SFDVKD. The assay was immunoSEQ multiplex PCR, and TCRdb's table has in-frame clones only and misses some. The table includes about 44,000 clones, 80% to 90% detected once. This sequence joins TRBV24-1 and TRBJ2-7, with 9 bases aligning to TRBD1. The TCR sequence derives from a woman aged 60 to 75 with lung cancer. Sequenced material: PBMCs. The CDR3 DNA follows: TGTGCCACCAGTGAGGGGGGACAGGGCTCCTACGAGCAGTACTTC. Encoded protein: CATSEGGQGSYEQYF.